This TCR beta chain was sequenced in a study of blood T cell repertoires in COVID-19. As for the study in general: Acute and convalescent COVID-19 specimens originated in the United States, Italy and Spain. Sources were T cells, B-cell-depleted T cells, or PBMCs; the material itself was cDNA or gDNA.

Original analysis: Reference gene primer amplification gave nucleated cell count estimates. Sequenced by immunoSEQ multiplex PCR; TCRdb stores in-frame clones only, minus some. That table supplies the V and J calls and clone size; D and trimming were determined from the DNA. The profile shows roughly 260,000 clones, about 88% of them singletons. This clone was detected a few times. This sequence originates from a man in his sixties who had recovered from COVID-19. The source material was peripheral blood.

CDR3 nucleotides: TGTGCCAGTAGTAGGCCCGGGGAGGGGTTTGCTCGGGCTTTCTTT. Translation gives CASSRPGEGFARAFF. V and J are TRBV19 and TRBJ1-1; D perhaps matches TRBD1 (5 bases). Deletions cut 4 bases from V and 11 bases from J, with 23 bases between. Germline values: CDR1 LNHDA, CDR2 SQIVND (reference sequence). This CDR3 has 15 amino acids.